The 20 T cell receptor beta chains reported below all come from one sample, sequenced in a study of blood T cell repertoires in COVID-19. Profiled with immunoSEQ multiplex PCR; TCRdb holds only in-frame clones, not every one. Of about 150,000 clones in the sample, roughly 80% are singletons; the top ten hold roughly 2.2%. The sample taken for sequencing was peripheral blood. All receptors derive from a man between 65 and 79 years old with acute or convalescent COVID-19.

The V and J genes are TRBV3-1 (or the pseudogene TRBV3-2) and TRBJ1-4; a weak D match, TRBD1 (6 bases). This CDR3 is 15 amino acids long. The V gene lost 1 base and the J gene lost 5 bases, with 11 bases spanning the gap. The germline V gene has CDR1 LGHDT and CDR2 YNNKEL (reference sequence). Written as DNA, the CDR3 is TGTGCCAGCAGCCAAGTGTCAGGGGCCAATGAAAAACTGTTTTTT. It specifies CASSQVSGANEKLFF.

The rearrangement uses TRBV13 and TRBJ2-3; the match to TRBD2 covers 13 bases. Per germline, CDR1 PRHDT and CDR2 FYEKMQ (reference sequence). This CDR3 is built from 16 residues. The V gene end was trimmed by 5 bases and the J gene end by 5 bases; junction bases not matched to a gene: 7. The CDR3 DNA reads TGTGCCAGCAGCCGTAGAGGGACTAGCGGGGTAGATACGCAGTATTTT. This gives the protein CASSRRGTSGVDTQYF.

J is TRBJ1-5 and V is TRBV2; 8 bases fit TRBD1. The germline V gene has CDR1 SNHLY and CDR2 FYNNEI. The CDR3 length is 14 residues. Unmatched junction bases numbered 6, after V lost 6 bases and J lost 5 bases. Here the CDR3 DNA reads TGTGCCAGCAGGGACAGGGAAGGTGATCAGCCCCAGCATTTT. Protein: CASRDREGDQPQHF. The full variable domain, its missing parts supplied by reference TRBV2 and TRBJ1-5, is EPEVTQTPSHQVTQMGQEVILRCVPISNHLYFYWYRQILGQKVEFLVSFYNNEISEKSEIFDDQFSVERPDGSNFTLKIRSTKLEDSAMYFCASRDREGDQPQHFGDGTRLSIL.

This clone has just one count. The chain uses TRBV7-6 and TRBJ2-3; perhaps TRBD2 as D (6 bases). Germline CDR1 is SGHVS and CDR2 is FNYEAQ. The V end was cut by 4 bases, the J end by 0 bases, with 14 bases between. This CDR3 has 16 amino acids. The CDR3 spells CASSSPIGTSTDTQYF. The CDR3 nucleotides are TGTGCCAGCAGCTCCCCGATTGGGACTAGCACAGATACGCAGTATTTT.

In nucleotides, the CDR3 is TGTGCCAGCAGCTTAACTAGCGTGAACACCGGGGAGCTGTTTTTT. Translated: CASSLTSVNTGELFF. The chain has TRBV7-8 and TRBJ2-2, with 7 positions matching TRBD2. The germline V gene encodes CDR1 SGHVS and CDR2 FQNEAQ. The CDR3 has 15 residues. With V trimmed by 2 bases and J by 1 base, 1 base remained unmatched.

The genes are TRBV9 and TRBJ2-7, with D tentatively TRBD1 (8 bases). The CDR3 is 15 residues long. Germline assignment: CDR1 SGDLS and CDR2 YYNGEE. Deletions cut 4 bases from V and 3 bases from J, with 17 bases between. CDR3 amino acids: CASSTGQGGFYEQYF. CDR3 in DNA: TGTGCCAGCAGCACCGGACAGGGAGGGTTCTACGAGCAGTACTTC. Full variable domain (outside the CDR3, taken from reference TRBV9 and TRBJ2-7): DSGVTQTPKHLITATGQRVTLRCSPRSGDLSVYWYQQSLDQGLQFLIQYYNGEERAKGNILERFSAQQFPDLHSELNLSSLELGDSALYFCASSTGQGGFYEQYFGPGTRLTVT.

CDR3 amino acids: CAWSVVTYGYTF. CDR3 sequence (DNA): TGTGCCTGGAGTGTAGTTACTTATGGCTACACCTTC. V gene TRBV30 combines with J gene TRBJ1-2, with no clear D. Trimming removed 0 bases from V and 5 bases from J, with 7 bases in between. Germline V gene lookup returns CDR1 GTSNPN and CDR2 SVGIG (reference sequence). The CDR3 spans 12 residues.

This sequence joins TRBV28 and TRBJ1-6; 9 bases are a match to TRBD1. Trimming cost V 6 bases and J 11 bases; bases outside gene matches: 11. CDR1 is MDHEN, CDR2 SYDVKM, per germline. The CDR3 contains 15 residues. The CDR3 nucleotides are TGTGCCAGCAGCCCCTTCGGACAGGGGATAACACCCCTCCACTTT. This gives the protein CASSPFGQGITPLHF.

This clone showed up just once. This chain uses TRBV28 with TRBJ1-6; 8 bases agree with TRBD1. Germline CDR1 is MDHEN and CDR2 is SYDVKM. This CDR3 is 16 amino acids long. The V segment lost 6 bases and the J segment 0 bases; nucleotides outside the gene matches: 4. This chain's CDR3 is CASRKDRGSYNSPLHF. The CDR3 DNA reads TGTGCCAGCAGAAAAGACAGGGGCTCCTATAATTCACCCCTCCACTTT.

The chain links TRBV7-6 to TRBJ2-1, with TRBD2 matching 8 bases. CDR3 length: 15 residues. V dropped 4 bases and J dropped 4; count of bases not matched to a gene: 6. CDR1 and CDR2 (germline): SGHVS, FNYEAQ. The CDR3: CASSSLTGGYNEQFF. The CDR3 bases are TGTGCCAGCAGCTCCTTGACGGGAGGGTACAATGAGCAGTTCTTC. The full variable domain, completed using reference TRBV7-6 and TRBJ2-1, is GAGVSQSPRYKVTKRGQDVALRCDPISGHVSLYWYRQALGQGPEFLTYFNYEAQQDKSGLPNDRFSAERPEGSISTLTIQRTEQRDSAMYRCASSSLTGGYNEQFFGPGTRLTVL.

This clone was recorded a few times. V usage is TRBV14 and J usage is TRBJ2-1, with TRBD2 matching over 7 bases. This CDR3 contains 15 residues. After removal of 4 bases from V and 7 bases from J, the junction contained 10 bases not matched to a gene. Germline CDR1 reads SGHDN; CDR2 reads FVKESK. The CDR3 loop is CASSRRLAIYNEQFF. The CDR3 DNA follows: TGTGCCAGCAGCCGCCGACTAGCTATCTATAATGAGCAGTTCTTC.

This chain connects TRBV21-1 to TRBJ2-3; the D call in the table, TRBD2, was not verified against the DNA. TRBV21-1 is a known pseudogene. The CDR3 totals 16 residues. CDR3 sequence: CASSKGRRGDTDTQYF. The CDR3, as DNA: TGTGCCAGCAGCAAAGGGCGACGGGGGGACACAGATACGCAGTATTTT.

This clone was seen a handful of times. V usage is TRBV25-1 and J usage is TRBJ1-1; D is unresolved. Germline CDR1 is MGHDK and CDR2 is SYGVNS. V was trimmed by 3 bases and J by 10 bases, leaving 18 bases between them. The CDR3 contains 14 residues. DNA of the CDR3: TGTGCCAGCAGTGAGGTCGAAGCAGGACGGGGAGCTTTCTTT. It yields the protein CASSEVEAGRGAFF. The entire variable domain, with the rest obtained from reference TRBV25-1 and TRBJ1-1, is as follows: EADIYQTPRYLVIGTGKKITLECSQTMGHDKMYWYQQDPGMELHLIHYSYGVNSTEKGDLSSESTVSRIRTEHFPLTLESARPSHTSQYLCASSEVEAGRGAFFGQGTRLTVV.

V gene TRBV5-1 combines with J gene TRBJ2-5, with D perhaps TRBD2 (5 bases). This CDR3 comprises 16 residues. Trimming stripped 0 bases from V and 7 bases from J, with 19 bases between. The germline V gene encodes CDR1 SGHRS and CDR2 YFSETQ. The CDR3 reads CASSLADGISEGTQYF. CDR3 nucleotide sequence: TGCGCCAGCAGCTTGGCCGACGGGATCTCCGAGGGGACCCAGTACTTC.

This rearrangement joins TRBV15 to TRBJ2-3; 8 nucleotides line up with TRBD2. Trimming took 4 bases from V and 4 from J; bases not matched to a gene: 13. CDR1 and CDR2 from the germline V gene are LNHNV and YYDKDF (reference sequence). CDR3 size: 17 residues. The CDR3 DNA follows: TGTGCCACCAGCAAAGATCCCAGCGGGGGTGGGGCAGATACGCAGTATTTT. Its translation is CATSKDPSGGGADTQYF.

The rearrangement joins TRBV28 to TRBJ1-4; TRBD1 might be the D (5 bases). The CDR3 loop spans 14 amino acids. V lost 7 bases to trimming and J lost 8 bases, with 17 bases between them. Germline V CDR1 and CDR2: MDHEN, SYDVKM. CDR3 region: CASTTWGVGEKLFF. The CDR3, as DNA: TGTGCCAGCACTACTTGGGGGGTAGGAGAAAAACTGTTTTTT.

The V call is TRBV13, the J call TRBJ1-1; 9 bases fit TRBD1. The trim removed 5 bases at V and 9 bases at J, leaving 4 bases unmatched. Germline CDR1 PRHDT, CDR2 FYEKMQ (reference sequence). There are 12 residues in the CDR3. The CDR3 loop is CASSRDRDKAFF. CDR3 in DNA: TGTGCCAGCAGCCGGGACAGGGATAAAGCTTTCTTT.

The V call is TRBV7-2, the J call TRBJ2-1; possibly TRBD2 for D (5 bases). In germline, CDR1 is SGHTA, CDR2 FQGNSA. The CDR3 is 19 amino acids. V was shortened by 3 bases and J by 0 bases, with 21 bases between the two germline ends. The DNA of the CDR3 is TGTGCCAGCAGCTTCCCCCTAGCAAACCGCCCGGACTCCTACAATGAGCAGTTCTTC. This translates into CASSFPLANRPDSYNEQFF.

The V gene is TRBV19, the J gene TRBJ1-4; 7 positions agree with TRBD1. Trimming at V came to 4 bases and at J to 7 bases, leaving 9 bases not matched to a gene. Germline V CDR1 and CDR2: LNHDA, SQIVND (reference sequence). The CDR3 contains 15 residues. CDR3 region: CASSTDRDASEKLFF. In DNA, the CDR3 is TGTGCCAGTAGTACCGACAGGGATGCTAGTGAAAAACTGTTTTTT.

The chain recombines TRBV4-1 with TRBJ1-1, with D unresolved. Trimming took 0 bases from V and 10 from J, leaving 18 bases between them. The CDR3 covers 15 residues. CDR1 MGHRA and CDR2 YSYEKL come from the germline V gene. Here the CDR3 reads CASSQDSYTVSGAFF. The CDR3, as DNA: TGCGCCAGCAGCCAAGATTCATATACGGTGAGCGGAGCTTTCTTT.